The rows below give T cell receptor beta chains drawn from one sample of a study of T-cell reconstitution after alpha-beta-depleted transplantation in children. TCRdb re-called the PCR reads through MiXCR, storing one row per CDR3 protein. The sample has 200,000 to 250,000 distinct CDR3 sequences, 20% to 30% seen once. The specimen comprised PBMCs, mostly from graft donor cells, sampled 360 days after TCRalphabeta/CD19-depleted stem cell transplant. These receptor sequences come from a female patient aged 2 to 10 who had a stem cell transplant for congenital amegakaryocytic thrombocytopenia, so the T cells may come from the graft donor. CDR3s include the opening cysteine and the closing phenylalanine or tryptophan. The D gene is left open where the match is weak. Clone size, where shown, is once, few, many, or a class for clones that have expanded.

>TRBJ2-3|TRBD1|-|TRBV12-3/TRBV12-4
CASSLGYGTGETDTQYF
TGTGCCAGCAGTTTAGGGTACGGAACAGGGGAAACAGATACGCAGTATTTT
>TRBJ2-4|-|few|TRBV21-1
CASSKVNLGGAKNIQYF
TGTGCCAGCAGCAAAGTCAACTTGGGGGGCGCCAAAAACATTCAGTACTTC
>TRBJ2-1|TRBD1|few|TRBV12-3/TRBV12-4
CASSSGQPYNEQFF
TGTGCCAGCAGTTCGGGACAGCCCTACAATGAGCAGTTCTTC
>TRBJ2-5|-|few|TRBV24-1
CATSDADRWGTQYF
TGTGCCACCAGTGACGCAGACAGGTGGGGGACCCAGTACTTC
>TRBJ2-3|TRBD1|-|TRBV7-2
CASSLAGAGGADTQYF
TGTGCCAGCAGCTTAGCGGGGGCAGGGGGCGCAGATACGCAGTATTTT
>TRBJ2-1|-|few|TRBV29-1
CSVGHEQFF
TGCAGCGTTGGACATGAGCAGTTCTTC
>TRBJ2-2|TRBD1|few|TRBV29-1
CSVEPRQGSTGELFF
TGCAGCGTCGAACCTCGACAGGGTAGTACCGGGGAGCTGTTTTTT
>TRBJ2-7|-|-|TRBV4-1
CASSQGTGTPSYEQYF
TGCGCCAGCAGCCAAGGCACCGGGACACCCTCCTACGAGCAGTACTTC
>TRBJ2-3|-|once|TRBV12-3/TRBV12-4
CASSLMSTSTDTQYF
TGTGCCAGCAGTTTAATGAGCACTAGCACAGATACGCAGTATTTT
>TRBJ1-2|-|few|TRBV4-1
CASSYPGRNYGYTF
TGCGCCAGCAGCTATCCGGGCCGGAACTATGGCTACACCTTC
>TRBJ1-5|-|-|TRBV28
CASSLLGARYQPQHF
TGTGCCAGCAGTTTATTGGGGGCGCGATATCAGCCCCAGCATTTT
>TRBJ2-1|TRBD2|-|TRBV4-3
CASSQEGLAGDEQFF
TGCGCCAGCAGCCAAGAAGGACTAGCGGGTGATGAGCAGTTCTTC
>TRBJ2-3|-|many|TRBV5-1
CASSLEGGPRDTQYF
TGCGCCAGCAGCTTGGAGGGAGGTCCAAGGGATACGCAGTATTTT
>TRBJ2-4|-|few|TRBV5-1
CASSLDGKNIQYF
TGCGCCAGCAGCTTGGATGGGAAAAACATTCAGTACTTC
>TRBJ2-1|-|few|TRBV7-9
CASSSTGQGKYNEQFF
TGTGCCAGCAGCTCGACGGGGCAGGGGAAGTACAATGAGCAGTTCTTC
>TRBJ2-3|TRBD2|few|TRBV6-2/TRBV6-3
CASSYLRGGTDTQYF
TGTGCCAGCAGTTATTTGCGGGGGGGCACAGATACGCAGTATTTT
>TRBJ2-1|-|-|TRBV6-2/TRBV6-3
CASSMRIATDNEQFF
TGTGCCAGCAGCATGAGGATAGCTACGGACAATGAGCAGTTCTTC
>TRBJ2-4|-|-|TRBV6-2/TRBV6-3
CASSYSPQPGAIQYF
TGTGCCAGCAGTTACTCACCGCAGCCCGGGGCCATTCAGTACTTC
>TRBJ2-5|-|-|TRBV28
CASSFDRQETQYF
TGTGCCAGCAGTTTCGACAGACAAGAGACCCAGTACTTC
>TRBJ2-7|-|-|TRBV5-1
CASSLGQPSYEQYF
TGCGCCAGCAGCTTGGGGCAACCCTCCTACGAGCAGTACTTC